The present entry profiles one T cell receptor (beta chain) with its context. Repertoires were generated with immunoSEQ multiplex PCR, while TCRdb's copy carries only in-frame clones and drops some. The sample carries about 110,000 clones, 60% to 80% recorded once. The sample originates from a study of blood T cell repertoires in COVID-19. Germline V gives CDR1 SEHNR, CDR2 FQNEAQ (reference sequence). The CDR3 sequence is 14 residues long. With V trimmed by 4 bases and J by 5 bases, 8 bases remained unmatched. The source is a human donor with acute or convalescent COVID-19. The donor label of this sample is uncertain. V usage is TRBV7-9 and J usage is TRBJ2-7, with TRBD1 identical over 7 bases. Sequencing input: peripheral blood. For the CDR3, the DNA is TGTGCCAGCAGCTCCCACAGGGGTCCGGACGAGCAGTACTTC. It codes for CASSSHRGPDEQYF.